Sequencing of this TCR beta chain was carried out in a study of T-cell memory formation after mild COVID-19. Study-wide findings and caveats: Clones shrinking from day 15 to 85 showed even CD4/CD8 mixes; later expanders tilted CD4+.

With V trimmed by 3 bases and J by 0 bases, 8 bases remained unmatched. Germline-derived CDR1 and CDR2 are KGHSH and LQKENI. This CDR3 has 16 residues. Each CDR3 protein gets one entry after TCRdb re-called the 5' RACE reads with MiXCR. The sample consists of roughly 240,000 distinct CDR3 sequences, 15% to 20% of them appearing once. This clonotype has a handful of counts. Its target is not known. Sequenced material: PBMCs or a T cell subset sorted from them (not recorded which). The chain employs TRBV18 and TRBJ2-7; TRBD2 matches at 7 bases. The TCR sequence derives from a man aged 18 to 29 who had mild COVID-19 (a few samples of this study predate the infection). Cell type and time point are not known. The CDR3 sequence: CASSPVGREGSYEQYV. CDR3 nucleotides: TGTGCCAGCTCACCGGTCGGCAGGGAGGGCTCCTACGAGCAGTACGTC.